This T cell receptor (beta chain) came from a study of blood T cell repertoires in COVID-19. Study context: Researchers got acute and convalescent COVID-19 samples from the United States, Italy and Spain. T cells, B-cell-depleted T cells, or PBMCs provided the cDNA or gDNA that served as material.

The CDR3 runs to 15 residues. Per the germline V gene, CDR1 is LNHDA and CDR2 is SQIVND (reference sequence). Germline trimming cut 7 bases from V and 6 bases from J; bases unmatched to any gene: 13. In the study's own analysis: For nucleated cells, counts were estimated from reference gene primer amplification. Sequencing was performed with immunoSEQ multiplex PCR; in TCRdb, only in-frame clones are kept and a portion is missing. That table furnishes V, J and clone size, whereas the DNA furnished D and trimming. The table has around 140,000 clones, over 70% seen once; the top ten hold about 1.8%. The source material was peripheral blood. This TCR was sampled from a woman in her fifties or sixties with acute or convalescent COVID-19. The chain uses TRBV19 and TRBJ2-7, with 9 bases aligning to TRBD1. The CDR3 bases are TGTGCCAGTACTACGGACAGGGGAGATGTTTCCGAGCAGTACTTC. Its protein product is CASTTDRGDVSEQYF.